This T cell receptor (beta chain) was sequenced in a study of cytotoxic CD8 clonotypes in ibrutinib-treated CLL. Whole-study results and caveats: Clonality increased at ibrutinib response, then returned toward baseline at progression. The public clonotypes identified were infrequent and showed contraction or stability on treatment.

In regard to this clone: Its antigen is as yet unknown.

Germline CDR1 reads WSHSY; CDR2 reads SAAADI. The CDR3 runs 13 residues. Trimming shortened V by 3 bases and J by 6 bases, and 10 bases separated the two germline ends. Using immunoSEQ multiplex PCR, the repertoire was profiled, and TCRdb retains in-frame clones only, with some absent. The sample lists approximately 130,000 clones, 80% to 90% occurring once. Sequenced material: PBMCs, taken after 24 months of ibrutinib treatment. The J gene is TRBJ2-3, the V gene TRBV10-2, with D unresolved. The TCR comes from a human donor with chronic lymphocytic leukemia. This chain's CDR3 is CASSEGLRDTQYF. The CDR3 coding sequence is TGCGCCAGCAGTGAAGGGTTACGGGATACGCAGTATTTT.